The entry that follows covers one T cell receptor beta chain sequence. Its target is unknown. This CDR3 contains 16 residues. Germline lookup yields CDR1 SNHLY and CDR2 FYNNEI. The ends lost 5 bases at V and 5 bases at J; junction bases unmatched: 14. The data stem from a study of Graves' ophthalmopathy and Graves' hyperthyroidism. Findings and limits, study-wide: Ophthalmopathy progression predictions by the model showed about 72% specificity and about 70% sensitivity. The blood repertoire also included most expanded thyroid clonotypes above 0.001 frequency.

RNA transcripts were the template, and TCR beta CDR3 regions were amplified from them. RT-PCR was first run with HTBI primers, then multiplex PCR in a second round. TCRdb reprocessed the multiplex PCR reads via MiXCR and lists one record per CDR3 protein. This table has about 740,000 distinct CDR3 sequences, roughly 41% appearing once. The PBMCs were taken from 10 ml of fresh peripheral blood. J is TRBJ2-7 and V is TRBV2; TRBD1 aligns across 8 bases. The TCR comes from an adult man with Graves' ophthalmopathy. The sample consisted of peripheral blood. CDR3 region: CASSYPRGQGSHEQYF. CDR3 DNA: TGTGCCAGCAGTTACCCCCGAGGACAGGGTTCCCACGAGCAGTACTTC.